The 9 T cell receptor beta chains presented below share a single source sample, sequenced in a study of T-cell reconstitution after alpha-beta-depleted transplantation in children. The authors prepared the TCRbeta library with unique molecular identifiers. TCRdb used MiXCR to reprocess the PCR reads, holding one entry per CDR3 protein. The table shows about 540,000 distinct CDR3 sequences, with around 19% occurring only once. This sample comprised PBMCs from the stem cell graft donor, obtained from the stem cell graft. All receptors derive from a human donor who donated a stem cell graft to a child with acute lymphoblastic leukemia.

This chain uses TRBV13 with TRBJ1-5, with D uncertain. The CDR3 runs 14 residues. Between the trimmed V and J ends, which lost 3 bases and 4 bases, there was a span of 10 bases. Germline assignment: CDR1 PRHDT and CDR2 FYEKMQ (reference sequence). CDR3 sequence (DNA): TGTGCCAGCAGCTTCCGTTCCGGAAATCAGCCCCAGCATTTT. Residues: CASSFRSGNQPQHF. The whole variable domain, filled in from reference TRBV13 and TRBJ1-5, reads AAGVIQSPRHLIKEKRETATLKCYPIPRHDTVYWYQQGPGQDPQFLISFYEKMQSDKGSIPDRFSAQQFSDYHSELNMSSLELGDSALYFCASSFRSGNQPQHFGDGTRLSIL.

This clonotype was detected only a few times. The chain joins TRBV7-3 to TRBJ1-4; TRBD1 agrees at 8 bases. CDR3 length equals 21 residues. Looked up from germline, CDR1 is SGHTA and CDR2 is FQGTGA. After removal of 1 base from V and 5 bases from J, the junction contained 21 bases not matched to a gene. The CDR3 is CASSLRRFPPTGDDRNEKLFF. The CDR3 coding sequence is TGTGCCAGCAGCTTAAGACGTTTTCCCCCGACAGGGGATGATAGGAATGAAAAACTGTTTTTT.

This chain joins TRBV12-3 or TRBV12-4 and TRBJ2-6; 11 bases are shared with TRBD2. Unmatched junction bases numbered 7, after V lost 5 bases and J lost 1 base. The CDR3 has 18 amino acids. CDR3 coding DNA: TGTGCCAGCAGTCTCTCCGGGACTAGCGGTTCTGGGGCCAACGTCCTGACTTTC. It codes for CASSLSGTSGSGANVLTF.

This clonotype was counted between two and nine times. The chain has TRBV5-1 and TRBJ2-3; D is unclear. Germline assignment: CDR1 SGHRS and CDR2 YFSETQ. V lost 0 bases to trimming and J lost 2 bases, with 7 bases between them. The CDR3 is made up of 14 amino acids. The CDR3 DNA is TGCGCCAGCAGCTTGGAGGCCCACACAGATACGCAGTATTTT. Translated, it gives CASSLEAHTDTQYF.

This clonotype was detected a few times. The chain employs TRBV10-1 and TRBJ1-1; D is unresolved. CDR1 is WNHNN, CDR2 SYGVQD, per germline (reference sequence). Trimming pared 6 bases from V and 1 base from J, leaving 9 bases between. The length of the CDR3 is 13 residues. The CDR3 loop is CASREGWNTEAFF. CDR3 bases: TGCGCCAGCAGGGAGGGATGGAACACTGAAGCTTTCTTT.

Only a few counts were recorded for this clonotype. The chain combines TRBV27 with TRBJ2-7; 7 bases align to TRBD1. The germline CDR1 and CDR2 sequences are MNHEY and SMNVEV (reference sequence). The V and J ends lost 2 bases and 5 bases, in that order; junction bases with no gene match: 9. The CDR3 totals 15 residues. The CDR3 DNA is TGTGCCAGCAGTTTAGGGGCAGGGGGTATCGACGAGCAGTACTTC. Protein product: CASSLGAGGIDEQYF.

The chain is built from TRBV4-1 and TRBJ2-1; tentatively, D is TRBD2 (7 bases). CDR3 length: 17 amino acids. V was shortened by 0 bases and J by 12 bases, with 24 bases between the two germline ends. The germline CDR1 and CDR2 sequences are MGHRA and YSYEKL. CDR3 sequence reads: CASSQEGAGASTGGQFF. The CDR3 coding sequence is TGCGCCAGCAGCCAAGAGGGGGCGGGAGCGTCGACGGGGGGGCAGTTCTTC.

CDR3 residues: CASSQDWGQGLTGELFF. The CDR3 DNA is TGTGCCAGCAGCCAAGATTGGGGACAGGGGCTCACCGGGGAGCTGTTTTTT. V usage is TRBV3-1 and J usage is TRBJ2-2, with 10 bases fitting TRBD1. CDR1 LGHDT and CDR2 YNNKEL come from the germline V gene (reference sequence). Unmatched junction bases numbered 5, after V lost 0 bases and J lost 4 bases. CDR3 length: 17 amino acids. Combining the CDR3 with reference TRBV3-1 and TRBJ2-2 gives the whole variable domain DTAVSQTPKYLVTQMGNDKSIKCEQNLGHDTMYWYKQDSKKFLKIMFSYNNKELIINETVPNRFSPKSPDKAHLNLHINSLELGDSAVYFCASSQDWGQGLTGELFFGEGSRLTVL.

This clonotype was seen more than once but under ten times. The chain recombines TRBV19 with TRBJ2-1; TRBD2 might be the D (5 bases). Germline CDR1 LNHDA, CDR2 SQIVND (reference sequence). Deletions cut 3 bases from V and 5 bases from J, with 14 bases between. The CDR3 covers 15 residues. In nucleotides, the CDR3 is TGTGCCAGTAGTATTGGCGGACTGTTGAACAATGAGCAGTTCTTC. Residues: CASSIGGLLNNEQFF. Combining the CDR3 with reference TRBV19 and TRBJ2-1 gives the whole variable domain DGGITQSPKYLFRKEGQNVTLSCEQNLNHDAMYWYRQDPGQGLRLIYYSQIVNDFQKGDIAEGYSVSREKKESFPLTVTSAQKNPTAFYLCASSIGGLLNNEQFFGPGTRLTVL.